This record covers a single T cell receptor beta chain. The antigen is not known. MiXCR, applied by TCRdb to the 5' RACE reads, yields one record per CDR3 protein. The table lists about 530,000 distinct CDR3 sequences, 12% to 15% of them singletons. Germline loops: CDR1 SNHLY, CDR2 FYNNEI. V shed 5 bases, J shed 1 base, and the junction held 14 bases outside the gene matches. The CDR3 totals 19 residues. The sample belongs to a study of identical twins. Study findings and constraints: Invariant MAIT and iNKT cells could partly confound zero-insertion analyses.

This sample also belongs to another study, concerning yellow fever vaccine responses in identical twins.

This TCR came from a woman between 18 and 29 years old in good health. Specimen: CD4+ T cells sorted from blood. V gene TRBV2 combines with J gene TRBJ2-3, with TRBD1 identical over 11 bases. The CDR3 DNA follows: TGTGCCAGCAGTCCTCCGCGGGACAGGGGGAAAAATTGCACAGATACGCAGTATTTT. Amino acids: CASSPPRDRGKNCTDTQYF.